The 15 T cell receptor beta chains given below trace back to one sample, sequenced in a study of CD8 T cells in ankylosing spondylitis. From the 5' RACE reads, TCRdb called clonotypes with MiXCR, one entry per CDR3 protein. The profile shows under 170,000 distinct CDR3 sequences, around two fifths of them singletons. The sequencing sample was made of synovial fluid, either unsorted or a sorted T cell fraction (not recorded which). Source of these receptors: a male donor with ankylosing spondylitis.

V usage is TRBV12-5 and J usage is TRBJ1-2, with D unresolved. This CDR3 has 15 amino acids. Germline lookup yields CDR1 LGHNT and CDR2 FRNRAP. Between the trimmed V and J ends, which lost 4 bases and 6 bases, there was a span of 18 bases. The CDR3 sequence: CASGSPALPFDGYTF. The CDR3 DNA reads TGTGCTAGTGGTTCCCCGGCCCTCCCATTTGATGGCTACACCTTC.

The chain has TRBV11-1 and TRBJ1-2; no clear D gene. CDR1 and CDR2 (germline): SGHAT, FQDESV (reference sequence). The CDR3 length is 18 residues. The ends were cut back, 5 bases at V and 4 bases at J, with 26 bases in the middle. CDR3 loop: CASSTAPSGPLAPYGYTF. The CDR3 DNA reads TGTGCCAGCAGCACGGCCCCCTCCGGGCCCTTAGCACCCTATGGCTACACCTTC.

The J gene is TRBJ1-1, the V gene TRBV6-4; the D is unclear. In germline, CDR1 is MRHNA, CDR2 SNTAGT. The CDR3 sequence is 17 residues long. With 4 bases removed from V and 5 bases from J, the gap between germline ends came to 23 bases. The DNA for the CDR3 is TGTGCCAGCAGTGTTCGCGAGGGCGCGGTGTGTAAGACTGAAGCTTTCTTT. Translated, it gives CASSVREGAVCKTEAFF.

This clonotype was observed a handful of times. V usage is TRBV4-2 and J usage is TRBJ1-1; 8 positions match TRBD1. Germline lookup yields CDR1 LGHNA and CDR2 YNFKEQ. Germline trimming cut 3 bases from V and 1 base from J; bases unmatched to any gene: 28. This CDR3 spans 23 amino acids. In nucleotides, the CDR3 is TGTGCCAGCAGCCAGCCGACCCTAGGACAGGGCCCCGGGGTCTACTTGGCGAACACTGAAGCTTTCTTT. Translation gives CASSQPTLGQGPGVYLANTEAFF.

This chain links TRBV7-8 with TRBJ2-3; D is perhaps TRBD1 (7 bases). Deletions cut 0 bases from V and 3 bases from J, with 13 bases between. The CDR3 runs to 16 residues. Germline CDR1 is SGHVS and CDR2 is FQNEAQ. The CDR3 sequence is CASSLAGQGGTDTQYF. The DNA for the CDR3 is TGTGCCAGCAGCTTAGCGGGCCAGGGGGGTACAGATACGCAGTATTTT.

A few counts support this clonotype. The chain uses TRBV29-1 and TRBJ1-1; no clear D. CDR1 is SQVTM and CDR2 is ANQGSEA in the germline V gene. Trimming left V 4 bases short and J 6 bases short, with 18 bases between. CDR3 length equals 14 residues. CDR3 DNA sequence: TGCAGCGTTGTAGGACCCTTCCTTCGGGCTGAAGCTTTCTTT. Protein: CSVVGPFLRAEAFF.

The chain combines TRBV7-9 with TRBJ1-2; D is ambiguous. CDR1 SEHNR and CDR2 FQNEAQ come from the germline V gene (reference sequence). The CDR3 consists of 15 residues. With 6 bases removed from V and 2 bases from J, the gap between germline ends came to 16 bases. CDR3 in amino acids: CASRSAGLGNYGYTF. Written as DNA, the CDR3 is TGTGCCAGCAGATCCGCTGGGTTAGGGAACTATGGCTACACCTTC.

The CDR3 nucleotides read TGCAGCGTTGGTAGAGGCTACTATGGCTACACCTTC. Its translation: CSVGRGYYGYTF. The chain carries TRBV29-1 and TRBJ1-2; D is uncertain. Germline V CDR1 and CDR2: SQVTM, ANQGSEA. Trimming left V 4 bases short and J 3 bases short, with 9 bases between. The CDR3 loop spans 12 amino acids.

This clonotype has a count of ten or more. V usage is TRBV11-3 and J usage is TRBJ1-1; weak D call: TRBD1 (6 bases). The CDR3 consists of 15 residues. The germline V gene encodes CDR1 SGHNT and CDR2 YENEEA. The V end was cut by 5 bases, the J end by 0 bases, with 13 bases between. DNA of the CDR3: TGTGCCAGCAGCCCATGGGGGGGCATGAACACTGAAGCTTTCTTT. This codes for CASSPWGGMNTEAFF.

This clonotype was detected ten times or more. V gene TRBV5-1 combines with J gene TRBJ2-3, with 7 bases identical to TRBD2. Per the germline V gene, CDR1 is SGHRS and CDR2 is YFSETQ. The CDR3 contains 16 residues. J was trimmed by 0 bases and V by 0 bases; bases with no gene match: 4. CDR3 residues: CASSLALGGSTDTQYF. In nucleotides, the CDR3 is TGCGCCAGCAGCTTGGCCTTGGGGGGGAGCACAGATACGCAGTATTTT.

The chain uses TRBV20-1 and TRBJ2-1; 8 nucleotides match TRBD1. Germline CDR1 DFQATT, CDR2 SNEGSKA (reference sequence). This CDR3 spans 15 amino acids. J lost 9 bases, V lost 3 bases, and 13 bases had no gene match. The CDR3 region is CSARAPDREVGEQFF. In nucleotides, the CDR3 is TGCAGTGCTAGGGCCCCGGACAGGGAGGTTGGTGAGCAGTTCTTC.

In the case of this clonotype: One junction end does not reproduce the germline sequence, and a read error may be involved. The chain joins TRBV29-1 to TRBJ2-7; 7 positions agree with TRBD1. The length of the CDR3 is 13 residues. In germline, CDR1 is SQVTM, CDR2 ANQGSEA. The CDR3 spells CSVEGGEKYEQYF. CDR3 in DNA: TGCAGCGTAGAAGGGGGCGAGAAATACGAGCAGTACTTC.

V is TRBV5-8 and J is TRBJ2-7; 10 bases are shared with TRBD1. Trimming at V came to 4 bases and at J to 3 bases, leaving 7 bases not matched to a gene. CDR3 length equals 15 residues. Germline CDR1 and CDR2: SGHTS and YDEGEE. The CDR3 DNA follows: TGTGCCAGCAGCAACCGGGACAGGGGCTTCTACGAGCAGTACTTC. Translated: CASSNRDRGFYEQYF.

The chain joins TRBV4-2 to TRBJ2-7; D remains unclear. This CDR3 has 14 amino acids. V was trimmed by 4 bases and J by 6 bases, leaving 16 bases between them. Germline assignment: CDR1 LGHNA and CDR2 YNFKEQ. The DNA of the CDR3 is TGTGCCAGCAGCCTCCGAGAACGGGCCTCCGAGCAGTACTTC. It encodes CASSLRERASEQYF.

A few counts support this clonotype. The chain carries TRBV4-3 and TRBJ2-3; D not certain. Trimming shortened V by 0 bases and J by 1 base, and 11 bases separated the two germline ends. The V gene's germline CDR1 is LGHNA and CDR2 YSLEER. The CDR3 extends over 16 amino acids. The CDR3 DNA is TGCGCCAGCAGCCAAGATGTACTACGGGGCACAGATACGCAGTATTTT. It specifies CASSQDVLRGTDTQYF.